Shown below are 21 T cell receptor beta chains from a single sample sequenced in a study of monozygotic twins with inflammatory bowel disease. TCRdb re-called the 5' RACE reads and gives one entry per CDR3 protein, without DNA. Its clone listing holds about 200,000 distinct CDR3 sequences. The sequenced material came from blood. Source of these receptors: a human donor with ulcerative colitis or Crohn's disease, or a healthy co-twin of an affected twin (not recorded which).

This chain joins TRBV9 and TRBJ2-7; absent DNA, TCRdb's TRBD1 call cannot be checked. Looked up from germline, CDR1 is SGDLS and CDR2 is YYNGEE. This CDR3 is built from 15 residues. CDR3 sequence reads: CASSVDPGRLGEQYF.

CDR3 amino acids: CASSESPRDEQFF. The genes are TRBV2 and TRBJ2-1; TCRdb's D call, TRBD1, is unchecked because there is no DNA. CDR3 length: 13 amino acids. Germline V gene lookup returns CDR1 SNHLY and CDR2 FYNNEI. Looking up the rest from reference TRBV2 and TRBJ2-1 gives the full variable domain: EPEVTQTPSHQVTQMGQEVILRCVPISNHLYFYWYRQILGQKVEFLVSFYNNEISEKSEIFDDQFSVERPDGSNFTLKIRSTKLEDSAMYFCASSESPRDEQFFGPGTRLTVL.

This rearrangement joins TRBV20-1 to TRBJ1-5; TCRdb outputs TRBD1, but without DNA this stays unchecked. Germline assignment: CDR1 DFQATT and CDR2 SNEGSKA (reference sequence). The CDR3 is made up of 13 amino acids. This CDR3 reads CSALDRGPQPQHF.

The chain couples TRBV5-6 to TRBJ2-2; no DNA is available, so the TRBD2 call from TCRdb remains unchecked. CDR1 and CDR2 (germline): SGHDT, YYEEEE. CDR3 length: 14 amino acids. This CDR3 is CASSLGSNTGELFF.

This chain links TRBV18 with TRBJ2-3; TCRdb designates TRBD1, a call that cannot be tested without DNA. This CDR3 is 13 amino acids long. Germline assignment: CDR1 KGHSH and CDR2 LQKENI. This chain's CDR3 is CASSPGTPDTQYF.

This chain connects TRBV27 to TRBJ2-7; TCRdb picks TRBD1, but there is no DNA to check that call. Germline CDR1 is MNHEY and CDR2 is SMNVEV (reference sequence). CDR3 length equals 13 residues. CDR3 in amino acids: CASSVGQSYEQYF.

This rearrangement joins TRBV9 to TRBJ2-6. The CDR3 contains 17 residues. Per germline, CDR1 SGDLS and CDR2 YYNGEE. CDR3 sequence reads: CASSPYHLSSGADVLTF.

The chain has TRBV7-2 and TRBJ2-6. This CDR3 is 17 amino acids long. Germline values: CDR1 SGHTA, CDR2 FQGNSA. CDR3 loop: CASSGSTVNSGANVLTF.

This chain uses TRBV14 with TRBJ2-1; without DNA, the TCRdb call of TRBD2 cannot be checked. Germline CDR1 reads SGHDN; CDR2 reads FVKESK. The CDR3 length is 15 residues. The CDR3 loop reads CASSTQLAFDNEQFF.

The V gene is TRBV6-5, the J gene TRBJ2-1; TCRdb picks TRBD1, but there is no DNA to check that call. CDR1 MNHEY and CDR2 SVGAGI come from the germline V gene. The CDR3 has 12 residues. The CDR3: CASSGTGLEQFF.

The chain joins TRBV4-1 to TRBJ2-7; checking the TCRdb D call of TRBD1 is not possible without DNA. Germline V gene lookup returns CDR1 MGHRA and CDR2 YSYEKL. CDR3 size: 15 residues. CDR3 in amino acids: CASSPSGGGSYEQYF.

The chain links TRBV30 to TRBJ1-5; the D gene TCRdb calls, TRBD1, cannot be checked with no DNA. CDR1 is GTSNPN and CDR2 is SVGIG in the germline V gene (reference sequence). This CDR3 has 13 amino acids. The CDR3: CAWSGQGGQPQHF.

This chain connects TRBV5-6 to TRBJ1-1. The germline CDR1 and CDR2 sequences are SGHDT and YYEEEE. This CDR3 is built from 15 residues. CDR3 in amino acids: CASSTRQRTVTEAFF.

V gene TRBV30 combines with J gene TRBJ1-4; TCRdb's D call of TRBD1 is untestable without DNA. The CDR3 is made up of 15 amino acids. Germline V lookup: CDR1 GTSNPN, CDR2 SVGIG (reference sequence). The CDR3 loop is CAWSGGDRANEKLFF.

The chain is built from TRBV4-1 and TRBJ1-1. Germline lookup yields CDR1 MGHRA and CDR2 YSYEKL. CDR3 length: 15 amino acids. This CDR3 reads CASSQVIGGDTEAFF.

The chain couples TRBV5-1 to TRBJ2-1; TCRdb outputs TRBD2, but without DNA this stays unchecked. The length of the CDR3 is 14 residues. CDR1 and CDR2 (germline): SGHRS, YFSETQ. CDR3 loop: CASSLSGTVDEQFF.

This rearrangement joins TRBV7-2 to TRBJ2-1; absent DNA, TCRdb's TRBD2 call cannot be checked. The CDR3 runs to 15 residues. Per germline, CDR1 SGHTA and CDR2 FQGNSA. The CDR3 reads CASSLGGKTYNEQFF.

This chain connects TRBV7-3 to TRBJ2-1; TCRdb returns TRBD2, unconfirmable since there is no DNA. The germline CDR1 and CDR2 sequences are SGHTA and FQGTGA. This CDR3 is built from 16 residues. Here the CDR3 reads CASSLASSGRRYEQFF. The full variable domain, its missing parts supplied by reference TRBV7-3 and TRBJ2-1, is GAGVSQTPSNKVTEKGKYVELRCDPISGHTALYWYRQSLGQGPEFLIYFQGTGAADDSGLPNDRFFAVRPEGSVSTLKIQRTERGDSAVYLCASSLASSGRRYEQFFGPGTRLTVL.

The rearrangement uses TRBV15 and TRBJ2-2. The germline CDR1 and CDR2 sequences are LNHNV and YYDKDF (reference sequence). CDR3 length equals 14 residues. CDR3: CAAEAGTGTGELFF. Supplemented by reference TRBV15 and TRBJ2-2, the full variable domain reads DAMVIQNPRYQVTQFGKPVTLSCSQTLNHNVMYWYQQKSSQAPKLLFHYYDKDFNNEADTPDNFQSRRPNTSFCFLDIRSPGLGDTAMYLCAAEAGTGTGELFFGEGSRLTVL.

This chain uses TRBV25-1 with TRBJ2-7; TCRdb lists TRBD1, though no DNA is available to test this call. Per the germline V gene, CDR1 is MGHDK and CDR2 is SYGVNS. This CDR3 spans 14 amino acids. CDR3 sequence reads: CASSEAGTGVEQYF.

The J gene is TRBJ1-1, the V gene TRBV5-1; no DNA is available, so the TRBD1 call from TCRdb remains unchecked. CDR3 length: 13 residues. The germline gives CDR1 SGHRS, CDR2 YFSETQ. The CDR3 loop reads CASSAYRASEAFF. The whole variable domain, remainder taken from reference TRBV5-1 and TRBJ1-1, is KAGVTQTPRYLIKTRGQQVTLSCSPISGHRSVSWYQQTPGQGLQFLFEYFSETQRNKGNFPGRFSGRQFSNSRSEMNVSTLELGDSALYLCASSAYRASEAFFGQGTRLTVV.